The 30 T cell receptor beta chains below come from one sample, sequenced in a study of blood T cell repertoires in COVID-19. The protocol was immunoSEQ multiplex PCR, while the TCRdb copy is restricted to in-frame clones and leaves out a portion. Among roughly 76,000 clones listed, under 95% were seen once. Material: peripheral blood. These receptors were collected from a woman aged 60-70 years with active COVID-19.

This clone was recorded once. The chain has TRBV28 and TRBJ2-7, with 14 bases fitting TRBD2. The ends lost 4 bases at V and 5 bases at J; junction bases unmatched: 7. The CDR3 length is 16 residues. Germline CDR1 reads MDHEN; CDR2 reads SYDVKM. The CDR3 region is CASSSPGTSGRNEQYF. The CDR3 nucleotides are TGTGCCAGCAGTTCCCCCGGGACTAGCGGGAGAAACGAGCAGTACTTC.

J is TRBJ2-2 and V is TRBV3-1 (or the pseudogene TRBV3-2), with D maybe TRBD1 (5 bases). Germline-derived CDR1 and CDR2 are LGHDT and YNNKEL (reference sequence). The germline V and J ends were trimmed by 3 bases and 6 bases, with 11 bases remaining between them. The CDR3 covers 14 residues. CDR3 residues: CASSQVQGAGELFF. CDR3 bases: TGTGCCAGCAGCCAGGTCCAGGGCGCCGGGGAGCTGTTTTTT.

V usage is TRBV28 and J usage is TRBJ1-4; 9 bases align to TRBD1. This CDR3 has 15 amino acids. Germline V lookup: CDR1 MDHEN, CDR2 SYDVKM. The J segment lost 5 bases and the V segment lost 4 bases, leaving 5 bases of the junction unmatched. The CDR3 coding sequence is TGTGCCAGCAGTTCCGCGGACAGGGGAAATGAAAAACTGTTTTTT. Its translation is CASSSADRGNEKLFF.

In DNA form, the CDR3 reads TGTGCCAGCAGTGACCAGCGGGAGGGAGCCCTCCGGAATACGCAGTATTTT. It yields the protein CASSDQREGALRNTQYF. J is TRBJ2-3 and V is TRBV6-1, with 10 bases matching TRBD2. The V segment lost 3 bases and the J segment 7 bases; nucleotides outside the gene matches: 13. This CDR3 has 17 residues. In germline, CDR1 is MNHNS, CDR2 SASEGT.

This clone was detected a few times. The V gene is TRBV27, the J gene TRBJ2-7; possible D gene TRBD1, 8 bases. The germline V gene encodes CDR1 MNHEY and CDR2 SMNVEV (reference sequence). Trimming took off 5 bases at V and 4 bases at J, with 15 bases between the two ends. CDR3 size: 14 residues. The DNA for the CDR3 is TGTGCCAGCAGTCCCGGACAGGGAGGGTACGAGCAGTACTTC. Protein product: CASSPGQGGYEQYF.

The chain joins TRBV7-8 to TRBJ1-2; the D gene is possibly TRBD1 (5 bases). The CDR3 extends over 13 amino acids. CDR1 SGHVS and CDR2 FQNEAQ come from the germline V gene. Trimming stripped 4 bases from V and 5 bases from J, with 11 bases between. In DNA form, the CDR3 reads TGTGCCAGCAGCTCACGGACAAGTTATGGCTACACCTTC. Its translation: CASSSRTSYGYTF.

A single count supports this clone. This chain uses TRBV19 with TRBJ1-4; 10 bases are shared with TRBD1. Germline V gene lookup returns CDR1 LNHDA and CDR2 SQIVND (reference sequence). The CDR3 runs to 15 residues. J lost 1 base, V lost 5 bases, and 1 base had no gene match. CDR3 in amino acids: CASSDRGRTNEKLFF. In DNA form, the CDR3 reads TGTGCCAGTAGTGACAGGGGGCGAACTAATGAAAAACTGTTTTTT.

J is TRBJ2-2 and V is TRBV5-1; D is perhaps TRBD2 (6 bases). Germline V lookup: CDR1 SGHRS, CDR2 YFSETQ. The CDR3 runs 16 residues. V was trimmed by 4 bases and J by 1 base, leaving 14 bases between them. The CDR3 region has the DNA TGCGCCAGCAGCCCTGAGCCGGGGGTGAACACCGGGGAGCTGTTTTTT. Its translation: CASSPEPGVNTGELFF.

The chain combines TRBV5-1 with TRBJ2-5; 14 bases fit TRBD2. The CDR3 consists of 15 residues. J lost 5 bases, V lost 4 bases, and 4 bases had no gene match. The germline CDR1 and CDR2 sequences are SGHRS and YFSETQ. CDR3 amino acids: CASSPWTSGGETQYF. The CDR3 DNA follows: TGCGCCAGCAGCCCCTGGACTAGCGGGGGGGAGACCCAGTACTTC. Drawing the rest from reference TRBV5-1 and TRBJ2-5, the complete variable domain is KAGVTQTPRYLIKTRGQQVTLSCSPISGHRSVSWYQQTPGQGLQFLFEYFSETQRNKGNFPGRFSGRQFSNSRSEMNVSTLELGDSALYLCASSPWTSGGETQYFGPGTRLLVL.

The rearrangement uses TRBV5-1 and TRBJ2-1; possibly TRBD2 for D (6 bases). The CDR3 runs to 15 residues. With 1 base removed from V and 4 bases from J, the gap between germline ends came to 12 bases. Germline CDR1 is SGHRS and CDR2 is YFSETQ. DNA of the CDR3: TGCGCCAGCAGCTTGTTGCCTAGCGCTTACAATGAGCAGTTCTTC. This translates into CASSLLPSAYNEQFF. The full variable domain, its missing parts supplied by reference TRBV5-1 and TRBJ2-1, is KAGVTQTPRYLIKTRGQQVTLSCSPISGHRSVSWYQQTPGQGLQFLFEYFSETQRNKGNFPGRFSGRQFSNSRSEMNVSTLELGDSALYLCASSLLPSAYNEQFFGPGTRLTVL.

The V call is TRBV27, the J call TRBJ1-4; possibly TRBD1 for D (5 bases). The V gene lost 8 bases and the J gene lost 8 bases, with 18 bases spanning the gap. This CDR3 has 14 amino acids. The germline gives CDR1 MNHEY, CDR2 SMNVEV (reference sequence). The chain's CDR3 is CASAHLGVEEKLFF. The CDR3 coding sequence is TGTGCCAGCGCCCACCTAGGGGTCGAGGAAAAACTGTTTTTT.

This sequence joins TRBV7-9 and TRBJ1-1; 7 positions match TRBD1. V lost 4 bases, J lost 5 bases, and 4 bases stayed unmatched. This CDR3 is 13 amino acids long. CDR1 is SEHNR, CDR2 FQNEAQ, per germline (reference sequence). This chain's CDR3 is CASSSTGRTEAFF. The CDR3, as DNA: TGTGCCAGCAGCTCGACAGGGAGGACTGAAGCTTTCTTT.

The V gene is TRBV27, the J gene TRBJ1-5, with unresolved D. This CDR3 comprises 16 residues. V was shortened by 4 bases and J by 0 bases, with 13 bases between the two germline ends. Germline V gene lookup returns CDR1 MNHEY and CDR2 SMNVEV (reference sequence). The CDR3 region is CASSYYRKHSNQPQHF. CDR3 sequence (DNA): TGTGCCAGCAGTTACTACCGGAAGCATAGCAATCAGCCCCAGCATTTT.

This chain joins TRBV7-2 and TRBJ1-3, with TRBD1 matching over 8 bases. Germline V CDR1 and CDR2: SGHTA, FQGNSA. There are 16 residues in the CDR3. The trim removed 2 bases at V and 0 bases at J, leaving 3 bases unmatched. CDR3 nucleotides: TGTGCCAGCAGCTTAATCAGGGGGCTCTCTGGAAACACCATATATTTT. Protein product: CASSLIRGLSGNTIYF.

The chain recombines TRBV18 with TRBJ2-7; 8 bases are a match to TRBD2. Losses at the gene ends were 5 bases for V and 6 bases for J; bases not matched to a gene: 12. The CDR3 is made up of 15 amino acids. Germline V CDR1 and CDR2: KGHSH, LQKENI. The CDR3 nucleotides are TGTGCCAGCTCAGAACGGGCGGGAGGAATGGCCGAGCAGTACTTC. It is translated as CASSERAGGMAEQYF.

The rearrangement links TRBV29-1 to TRBJ2-1, with a tentative D call TRBD1 (6 bases). Germline values: CDR1 SQVTM, CDR2 ANQGSEA. Trimming shortened V by 5 bases and J by 0 bases, and 11 bases separated the two germline ends. The CDR3 totals 14 residues. DNA of the CDR3: TGCAGCGTTCACAGGGAAAACTCCTACAATGAGCAGTTCTTC. This sequence encodes CSVHRENSYNEQFF.

The chain couples TRBV29-1 to TRBJ2-1; tentative D call: TRBD2 (6 bases). Germline V CDR1 and CDR2: SQVTM, ANQGSEA. Trimming left V 4 bases short and J 7 bases short, with 17 bases between. The CDR3 covers 14 residues. CDR3 residues: CSVVVGGWGNEQFF. Here the CDR3 DNA reads TGCAGCGTTGTCGTCGGGGGTTGGGGGAATGAGCAGTTCTTC.

This chain connects TRBV7-9 to TRBJ1-3; no firm D call. The CDR3 sequence is 14 residues long. The germline V gene has CDR1 SEHNR and CDR2 FQNEAQ (reference sequence). Trimming left V 1 base short and J 3 bases short, with 7 bases between. In DNA form, the CDR3 reads TGTGCCAGCAGCTTAGGAGGTGTTGGAAACACCATATATTTT. The encoded protein is CASSLGGVGNTIYF.

The rearrangement links TRBV5-1 to TRBJ2-4, with TRBD1 identical over 11 bases. V lost 4 bases, J lost 7 bases, and 4 bases stayed unmatched. The CDR3 totals 14 residues. CDR1 SGHRS and CDR2 YFSETQ come from the germline V gene. The CDR3 DNA reads TGCGCCAGCAGCCCGGGACAGGGGGGGAACATTCAGTACTTC. This encodes CASSPGQGGNIQYF.

This chain connects TRBV19 to TRBJ2-7, with 11 bases identical to TRBD2. Looked up from germline, CDR1 is LNHDA and CDR2 is SQIVND (reference sequence). This CDR3 region has 18 residues. Trimming cost V 0 bases and J 2 bases; bases outside gene matches: 9. The CDR3 coding sequence is TGTGCCAGTAGTATAGATTTAGTTAGCGGGAGGGGAACCTACGAGCAGTACTTC. Translation: CASSIDLVSGRGTYEQYF.

The chain employs TRBV6-2 or TRBV6-3 and TRBJ2-5, with 7 bases matching TRBD1. The V gene's germline CDR1 is MNHEY and CDR2 SVGEGT. Germline trimming cut 2 bases from V and 6 bases from J; bases unmatched to any gene: 9. This CDR3 region has 15 residues. CDR3 amino acids: CASSYVGQALKTQYF. In DNA, the CDR3 is TGTGCCAGCAGTTACGTCGGACAGGCGCTGAAGACCCAGTACTTC.

V gene TRBV18 combines with J gene TRBJ2-1, with a tentative D call TRBD2 (7 bases). The CDR3 loop spans 14 amino acids. V was pared by 3 bases and J by 10 bases, with 16 bases between. Germline V gene sequence: CDR1 KGHSH, CDR2 LQKENI. In DNA, the CDR3 is TGTGCCAGCTCACCCAGTCTAGCGGACAGCGAGCAGTTCTTC. Its protein is CASSPSLADSEQFF.

The V and J genes are TRBV3-1 (or the pseudogene TRBV3-2) and TRBJ1-3; D gene ambiguous. Germline values: CDR1 LGHDT, CDR2 YNNKEL (reference sequence). The CDR3 loop spans 10 amino acids. V gave up 11 bases and J gave up 8 bases, with 10 bases separating them. CDR3 DNA: TGTGCCGCCGGGCGGGACACCATATATTTT. Protein sequence: CAAGRDTIYF.

The chain joins TRBV5-1 to TRBJ2-2; the D is unclear. The CDR3 sequence is 12 residues long. The V gene lost 0 bases and the J gene lost 8 bases, with 5 bases spanning the gap. Germline V lookup: CDR1 SGHRS, CDR2 YFSETQ. The CDR3 reads CASSLVRGELFF. For the CDR3, the DNA is TGCGCCAGCAGCTTGGTGAGGGGGGAGCTGTTTTTT.

This clone was seen only once. The chain couples TRBV4-1 to TRBJ2-1; 8 nucleotides line up with TRBD2. The CDR3 covers 17 residues. V was clipped by 0 bases and J by 4 bases; unmatched bases: 8. Germline V gives CDR1 MGHRA, CDR2 YSYEKL. CDR3 coding DNA: TGCGCCAGCAGCCAAGAGGGAAGCGGGAGCGGGTACAATGAGCAGTTCTTC. Translation gives CASSQEGSGSGYNEQFF.

The CDR3 DNA follows: TGTGCCAGCACCTCACCCCAGGGTATGGGGGCTTTCTTT. Its protein product is CASTSPQGMGAFF. The chain uses TRBV28 and TRBJ1-1; a possible D gene is TRBD1 (5 bases). The germline gives CDR1 MDHEN, CDR2 SYDVKM. The CDR3 covers 13 residues. Trimming stripped 7 bases from V and 11 bases from J, with 20 bases between. Looking up the rest from reference TRBV28 and TRBJ1-1 gives the full variable domain: DVKVTQSSRYLVKRTGEKVFLECVQDMDHENMFWYRQDPGLGLRLIYFSYDVKMKEKGDIPEGYSVSREKKERFSLILESASTNQTSMYLCASTSPQGMGAFFGQGTRLTVV.

The genes are TRBV30 and TRBJ2-7; D is perhaps TRBD1 (5 bases). V lost 4 bases, J lost 3 bases, and 10 bases lay in between. The CDR3 is made up of 12 amino acids. CDR1 GTSNPN and CDR2 SVGIG come from the germline V gene (reference sequence). Here the CDR3 DNA reads TGTGCCTGGACAGGGCCGAACTACGAGCAGTACTTC. It codes for CAWTGPNYEQYF. Looking up the rest from reference TRBV30 and TRBJ2-7 gives the full variable domain: SQTIHQWPATLVQPVGSPLSLECTVEGTSNPNLYWYRQAAGRGLQLLFYSVGIGQISSEVPQNLSASRPQDRQFILSSKKLLLSDSGFYLCAWTGPNYEQYFGPGTRLTVT.

The chain is built from TRBV5-1 and TRBJ1-1; no reliable D call. The CDR3 loop spans 14 amino acids. The V and J ends lost 5 bases and 0 bases respectively, with 11 bases between them. The germline CDR1 and CDR2 sequences are SGHRS and YFSETQ. CDR3 DNA sequence: TGCGCCAGCAGGCCCTTTGCAGTGAACACTGAAGCTTTCTTT. It translates to CASRPFAVNTEAFF.

This chain connects TRBV5-1 to TRBJ1-3; D perhaps matches TRBD1 (5 bases). This CDR3 spans 17 amino acids. V shed 2 bases and J shed 4 bases, with 19 bases lying between them. Per germline, CDR1 SGHRS and CDR2 YFSETQ. CDR3 bases: TGCGCCAGCAGCTTCCGTCCGGGGGACGTAGGAGGAAACACCATATATTTT. Its translation is CASSFRPGDVGGNTIYF.

This chain uses TRBV19 with TRBJ1-2; D gene ambiguous. The CDR3 spans 15 residues. Trimming stripped 4 bases from V and 0 bases from J, with 12 bases between. Germline CDR1 and CDR2: LNHDA and SQIVND (reference sequence). The CDR3 nucleotides are TGTGCCAGTAGTACAACCGCCGGGGCTAACTATGGCTACACCTTC. Residues: CASSTTAGANYGYTF.